The clone carrying this T cell receptor (beta chain) was counted ten times or more. From germline, CDR1 is SNHLY and CDR2 FYNNEI. The CDR3 extends over 14 amino acids. V was cut by 8 bases and J by 1 base, with 12 bases left in between. The data are from a study of Graves' ophthalmopathy and Graves' hyperthyroidism. The study amplified TCR beta CDR3 regions using RNA transcripts. First-round RT-PCR relied on HTBI primers, and a second-round multiplex PCR came next. Using its own MiXCR run on the multiplex PCR reads, TCRdb lists one record per CDR3 protein. The table records 300,000 to 400,000 distinct CDR3 sequences, around a sixth of them present only once.

The receptor was derived from an adult man with Graves' ophthalmopathy. The sequenced material came from peripheral blood. The chain is built from TRBV2 and TRBJ1-3, with a weak D call TRBD1 (5 bases). This CDR3 reads CASRDARSGNTIYF. CDR3 sequence (DNA): TGTGCCAGCCGGGACGCCAGGTCTGGAAACACCATATATTTT.